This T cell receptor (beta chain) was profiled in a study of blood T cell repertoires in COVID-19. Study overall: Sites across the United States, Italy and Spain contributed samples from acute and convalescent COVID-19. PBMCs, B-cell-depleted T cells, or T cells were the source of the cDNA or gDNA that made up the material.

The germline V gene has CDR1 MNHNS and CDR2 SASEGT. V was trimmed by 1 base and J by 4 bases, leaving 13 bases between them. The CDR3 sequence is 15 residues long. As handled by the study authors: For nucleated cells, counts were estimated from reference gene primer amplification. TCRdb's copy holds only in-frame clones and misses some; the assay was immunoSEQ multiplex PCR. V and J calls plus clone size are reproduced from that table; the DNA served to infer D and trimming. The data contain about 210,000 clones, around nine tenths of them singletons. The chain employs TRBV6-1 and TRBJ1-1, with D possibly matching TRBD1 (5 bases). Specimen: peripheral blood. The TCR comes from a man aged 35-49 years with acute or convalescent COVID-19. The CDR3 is CASSEVGPLGTEAFF. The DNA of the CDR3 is TGTGCCAGCAGTGAAGTGGGGCCTTTGGGCACTGAAGCTTTCTTT.